This TCR beta chain stems from a study of T cell responses to AZD1222 COVID-19 vaccine. Study in general: Recipients boosted at about 4 weeks or about 12 weeks are pooled.

Concerning this clone itself: Its antigen is unknown.

The study's findings and limits: Clonal diversity was possibly underestimated, and the donors were mostly white British, with more females. The reported proportion of spike-specific TCRs targeting unmutated variant regions was nearly half. Spike-specific TCR repertoires showed rising breadth and depth after two AZD1222 doses.

Germline-derived CDR1 and CDR2 are SGDLS and YYNGEE. J was trimmed by 4 bases and V by 2 bases; bases with no gene match: 6. The CDR3 covers 16 residues. Some clones are missing from TCRdb's copy, which holds only in-frame ones; the method was immunoSEQ multiplex PCR. The sample shows 140,000 to 150,000 clones, 89% of them seen only once. The chain employs TRBV9 and TRBJ2-1, with 10 bases identical to TRBD2. This material consisted of peripheral blood, taken on day 0 of AZD1222 vaccination. The source of this sequence is an adult in good health. The CDR3 region has the DNA TGTGCCAGCAGCGTCCGTGGAGCGGGGGGGTACAATGAGCAGTTCTTC. This translates into CASSVRGAGGYNEQFF.